This TCR beta chain derives from a study of T cell clusters in autoimmune cytopenias (dated by TCRdb to the late 2010s). The study in broad terms: TRB sequencing reached a median depth of approximately 53,000 reads per sample and yielded a median of 2,350 distinct TRB clonotypes per sample. TRB and IGH repertoires from peripheral blood were sequenced in autoimmune cytopenia patients at active disease and during treatment follow-up, with healthy, CLL and autoimmune hepatitis controls included alongside. The study was designed to test whether a disease-specific immune repertoire signature usable as a blood-based biomarker is carried by autoimmune cytopenia patients.

Beyond this particular receptor, the publication reports: The GLIPH analysis suggested a lack of physiological T cell clusters in primary autoimmune cytopenia patients, since more than 40 clusters were exclusive to healthy donors whereas 15 to 20 were exclusive to patients. The TRB repertoire shifts, including less even repertoires in secondary cytopenia and CLL, mostly reflected lymphoma bias and not autoimmunity. In the comparison of secondary cytopenia with CLL, the cluster-lack signature was not observed, apparently because the dominant lymphoma-associated repertoire masked the signature. Healthy donors showed approximately 3.2-fold more exclusive TRB clusters than active autoimmune hepatitis patients, consistent with an autoimmunity-wide signature. The T cell clusters were defined in silico only, and their functional role remained to be validated experimentally.

TRB rearrangements were amplified by multiplex PCR following a touch-down protocol, with the TRB-A and TRB-B primer pools mixed in one tube. Illumina adapters and sample indices were added to the amplicons through two consecutive PCR reactions performed with Phusion HS II polymerase. After gel purification with the NucleoSpin Gel and PCR Clean-up kit, the amplicons were quantified by Qubit and checked for quality on an Agilent 2100 Bioanalyzer. Sequencing of the libraries was done on an Illumina MiSeq with paired-end, single-indexed, 600-cycle runs. For the original study's pipeline: MiXCR version 2.1.12, together with the default MiXCR reference library, was used to align and assemble the TRB reads. A clone was defined by each unique CDR3 nucleotide sequence, and the analysis included only productive sequences supported by at least two reads. Repertoire diversity was assessed by alpha-parameterized diversity profiles (alpha 0 to 5), including Shannon (alpha 1) and Simpson (alpha 2) indices, computed with an R script. The tcR package was used to compute combinatorial TRB VJ usage, which was then compared between cohorts by principal component analysis with ade4. GLIPH clustering of TCRbeta CDR3s was carried out on cohort pairs matched by age and read depth, and cluster frequencies were compared by Wilcoxon test. One entry per CDR3 protein sequence results from the TCRdb reprocessing of the reads, with DNA left out. These V and J calls are TCRdb output, not the study's own analysis. The sample's records list about 8,400 distinct CDR3 sequences. In total, the top ten clones hold about a fifth of the sample.

A note on this clonotype: Its antigen is unknown.

Each sample's TRB amplification started from approximately 250 ng of peripheral blood genomic DNA, which corresponds to 35,000 to 40,000 genome equivalents. The CDR3 runs 17 amino acids, cysteine and phenylalanine included. No DNA appears here. In the germline V gene (reference sequence), CDR1 corresponds to SGHNT and CDR2 to YYREEE. The sequenced sample consisted of peripheral blood. The rearranged chain carries TRBV5-4 and TRBJ1-5. The clonotype comes from a human donor with an autoimmune cytopenia or autoimmune hepatitis (not recorded which). The CDR3: CASSLVGGGDLDQPQHF.